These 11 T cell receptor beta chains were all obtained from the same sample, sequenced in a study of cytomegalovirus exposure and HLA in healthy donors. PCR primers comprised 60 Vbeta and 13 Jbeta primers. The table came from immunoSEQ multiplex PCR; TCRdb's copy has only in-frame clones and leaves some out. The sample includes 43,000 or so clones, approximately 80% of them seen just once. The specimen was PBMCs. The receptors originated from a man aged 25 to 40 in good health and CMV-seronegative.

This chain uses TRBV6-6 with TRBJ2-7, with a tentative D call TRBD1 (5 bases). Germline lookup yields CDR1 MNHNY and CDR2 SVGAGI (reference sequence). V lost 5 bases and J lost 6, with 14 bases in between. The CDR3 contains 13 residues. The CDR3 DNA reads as TGTGCCAGCAGTGTACAGGAGTCCGGCGAGCAGTACTTC. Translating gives CASSVQESGEQYF.

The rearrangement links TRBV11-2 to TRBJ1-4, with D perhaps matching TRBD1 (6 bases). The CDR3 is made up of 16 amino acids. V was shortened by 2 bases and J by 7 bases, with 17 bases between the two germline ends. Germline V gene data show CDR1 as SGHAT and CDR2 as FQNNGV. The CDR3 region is CASSLFWGGAGEKLFF. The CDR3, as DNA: TGTGCCAGCAGCTTATTTTGGGGGGGCGCCGGTGAAAAACTGTTTTTT.

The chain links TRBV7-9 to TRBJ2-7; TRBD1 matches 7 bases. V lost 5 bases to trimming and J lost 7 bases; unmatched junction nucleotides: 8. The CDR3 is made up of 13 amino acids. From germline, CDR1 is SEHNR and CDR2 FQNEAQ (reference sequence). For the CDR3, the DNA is TGTGCCAGCAGCCTTACAGGGGTGGGGGAGCAGTACTTC. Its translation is CASSLTGVGEQYF.

The chain's CDR3 is CASSPFGRGISGANVLTF. The CDR3 coding sequence is TGTGCCAGCTCACCATTTGGCAGGGGGATCTCTGGGGCCAACGTCCTGACTTTC. The rearrangement joins TRBV18 to TRBJ2-6; 7 bases agree with TRBD1. The V gene end was trimmed by 2 bases and the J gene end by 0 bases; junction bases not matched to a gene: 7. This CDR3 region has 18 residues. Germline CDR1 reads KGHSH; CDR2 reads LQKENI.

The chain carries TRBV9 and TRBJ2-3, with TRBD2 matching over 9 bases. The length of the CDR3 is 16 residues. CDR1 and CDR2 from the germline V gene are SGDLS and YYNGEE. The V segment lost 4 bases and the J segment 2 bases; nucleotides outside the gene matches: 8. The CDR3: CASSSREGRTTDTQYF. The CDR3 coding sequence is TGTGCCAGCAGCTCGCGGGAGGGCCGCACCACAGATACGCAGTATTTT.

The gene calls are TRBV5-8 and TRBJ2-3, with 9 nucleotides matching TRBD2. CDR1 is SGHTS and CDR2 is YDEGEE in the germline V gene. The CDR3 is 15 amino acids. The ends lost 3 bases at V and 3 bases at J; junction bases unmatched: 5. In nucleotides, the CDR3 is TGTGCCAGCAGCTCCGGGACTAGCAGAACAGATACGCAGTATTTT. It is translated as CASSSGTSRTDTQYF.

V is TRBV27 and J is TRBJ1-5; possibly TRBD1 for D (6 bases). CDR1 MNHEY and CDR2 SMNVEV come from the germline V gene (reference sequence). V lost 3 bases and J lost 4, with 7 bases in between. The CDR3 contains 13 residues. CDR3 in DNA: TGTGCCAGCAGTTTGGACAGAAATCAGCCCCAGCATTTT. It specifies CASSLDRNQPQHF.

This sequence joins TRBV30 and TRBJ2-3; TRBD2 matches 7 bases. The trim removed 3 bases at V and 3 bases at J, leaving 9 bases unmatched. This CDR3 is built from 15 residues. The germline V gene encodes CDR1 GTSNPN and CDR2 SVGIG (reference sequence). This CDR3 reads CAWSRGSGITDTQYF. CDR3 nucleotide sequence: TGTGCCTGGAGCCGGGGGAGCGGGATTACAGATACGCAGTATTTT. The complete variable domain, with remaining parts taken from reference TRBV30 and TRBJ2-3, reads SQTIHQWPATLVQPVGSPLSLECTVEGTSNPNLYWYRQAAGRGLQLLFYSVGIGQISSEVPQNLSASRPQDRQFILSSKKLLLSDSGFYLCAWSRGSGITDTQYFGPGTRLTVL.

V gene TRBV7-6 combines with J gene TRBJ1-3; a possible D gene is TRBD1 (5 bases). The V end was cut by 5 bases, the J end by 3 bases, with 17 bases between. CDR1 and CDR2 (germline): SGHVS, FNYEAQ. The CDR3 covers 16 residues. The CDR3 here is CASSDSPGGIGNTIYF. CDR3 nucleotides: TGTGCCAGCAGCGACTCACCGGGGGGAATTGGAAACACCATATATTTT.

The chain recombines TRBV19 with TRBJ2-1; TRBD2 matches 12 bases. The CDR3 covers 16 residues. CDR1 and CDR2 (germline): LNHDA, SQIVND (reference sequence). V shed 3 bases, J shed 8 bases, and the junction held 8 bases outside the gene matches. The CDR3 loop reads CASSIFLAGGTYEQFF. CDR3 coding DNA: TGTGCCAGTAGTATCTTCCTAGCGGGAGGGACTTATGAGCAGTTCTTC.

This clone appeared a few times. CDR3 sequence (DNA): TGTGCCACGTACCAGGGTGGCTACACCTTC. Its translation is CATYQGGYTF. The chain links TRBV28 to TRBJ1-2; TRBD1 might be the D (5 bases). Germline V gene data show CDR1 as MDHEN and CDR2 as SYDVKM. The CDR3 runs 10 residues. V was cut by 10 bases and J by 7 bases, with 10 bases left in between.